This passage covers 16 T cell receptor beta chains from one sample sequenced in a study of blood T cell repertoires in COVID-19. Method: immunoSEQ multiplex PCR; TCRdb's copy keeps in-frame clones and lacks some. The table records 300,000 to 350,000 clones, 85% to 90% of them present only once. The sample was PBMCs or T cells enriched from blood (not recorded which). The receptors shown here come from a young woman with acute COVID-19.

The chain recombines TRBV27 with TRBJ1-6, with 11 bases matching TRBD1. CDR3 length: 15 amino acids. J was trimmed by 7 bases and V by 5 bases; bases with no gene match: 4. Germline lookup yields CDR1 MNHEY and CDR2 SMNVEV (reference sequence). CDR3 region: CASSKGTGGNSPLHF. Written as DNA, the CDR3 is TGTGCCAGCAGTAAAGGGACAGGGGGGAATTCACCCCTCCACTTT.

CDR3 residues: CASSGPDGYTF. In DNA form, the CDR3 reads TGCGCCAGCTCAGGCCCTGATGGCTACACCTTC. V usage is TRBV5-1 and J usage is TRBJ1-2; D unclear. Germline assignment: CDR1 SGHRS and CDR2 YFSETQ. This CDR3 contains 11 residues. The ends were cut back, 7 bases at V and 6 bases at J, with 10 bases in the middle.

This clone was counted once. The chain has TRBV13 and TRBJ2-7, with 14 nucleotides matching TRBD2. V shed 5 bases and J 5 bases; nucleotides not matched to a gene: 11. This CDR3 has 17 amino acids. Germline CDR1 PRHDT, CDR2 FYEKMQ (reference sequence). CDR3 loop: CASSRPPGTSGSNEQYF. For the CDR3, the DNA is TGTGCCAGCAGCCGGCCCCCCGGGACTAGCGGGAGTAACGAGCAGTACTTC.

The chain is built from TRBV27 and TRBJ1-2, with 9 positions matching TRBD1. Germline V lookup: CDR1 MNHEY, CDR2 SMNVEV (reference sequence). The CDR3 consists of 16 residues. The V segment lost 4 bases and the J segment 4 bases; nucleotides outside the gene matches: 10. Here the CDR3 DNA reads TGTGCCAGCAGTTACCGGACAGGGGTCGTGGGCTATGGCTACACCTTC. Protein product: CASSYRTGVVGYGYTF.

V is TRBV7-2 and J is TRBJ1-1, with TRBD1 matching over 9 bases. Germline trimming cut 4 bases from V and 7 bases from J; bases unmatched to any gene: 4. The length of the CDR3 is 13 residues. Germline-derived CDR1 and CDR2 are SGHTA and FQGNSA. For the CDR3, the DNA is TGTGCCAGCAGCTCCCGGACAGGGGATGAAGCTTTCTTT. Translated: CASSSRTGDEAFF.

The count of this clone is one. The rearrangement links TRBV7-9 to TRBJ1-6; TRBD1 might be the D (5 bases). Trimming shortened V by 11 bases and J by 10 bases, and 18 bases separated the two germline ends. Germline V gives CDR1 SEHNR, CDR2 FQNEAQ (reference sequence). The CDR3 spans 13 residues. Written as DNA, the CDR3 is TGTGCCGCGGGACGCCTAGACGGATCACCCCTCCACTTT. Protein product: CAAGRLDGSPLHF.

This rearrangement joins TRBV20-1 to TRBJ1-5; D gene unclear. Germline V gene sequence: CDR1 DFQATT, CDR2 SNEGSKA (reference sequence). This CDR3 contains 10 residues. V was pared by 4 bases and J by 5 bases, with 3 bases between. The CDR3 DNA follows: TGCAGTGCTAACTATCAGCCCCAGCATTTT. Translated: CSANYQPQHF.

The chain couples TRBV27 to TRBJ2-7; 10 positions match TRBD2. The CDR3 sequence is 15 residues long. Germline CDR1 MNHEY, CDR2 SMNVEV (reference sequence). The ends lost 5 bases at V and 0 bases at J; junction bases unmatched: 4. The CDR3 nucleotides are TGTGCCAGCAGTAGACCTAGCGGGAGCTCCTACGAGCAGTACTTC. It translates to CASSRPSGSSYEQYF.

The chain joins TRBV7-9 to TRBJ2-5; 8 nucleotides line up with TRBD1. The V gene's germline CDR1 is SEHNR and CDR2 FQNEAQ (reference sequence). The CDR3 loop spans 14 amino acids. V trimming: 5 bases; J trimming: 5 bases; junction bases outside the gene matches: 7. In nucleotides, the CDR3 is TGTGCCAGCAGCGCCCGACAGGGGAGCGAGACCCAGTACTTC. This codes for CASSARQGSETQYF.

The rearrangement joins TRBV7-6 to TRBJ1-6, with TRBD1 as a possible D gene (6 bases). V shed 3 bases and J shed 13 bases, with 10 bases lying between them. The CDR3 runs 12 residues. Germline CDR1 reads SGHVS; CDR2 reads FNYEAQ. This chain's CDR3 is CASSFLQGPLHF. In DNA form, the CDR3 reads TGTGCCAGCAGCTTCTTACAGGGTCCCCTCCACTTT.

This clone was seen at least ten times. The chain links TRBV28 to TRBJ1-3; no firm D call. Trimming left V 7 bases short and J 0 bases short, with 4 bases between. Germline V gives CDR1 MDHEN, CDR2 SYDVKM. The CDR3 consists of 12 residues. CDR3 region: CASINSGNTIYF. CDR3 DNA sequence: TGTGCCAGCATAAACTCTGGAAACACCATATATTTT.

A few counts support this clone. The chain is built from TRBV5-1 and TRBJ2-1; 7 nucleotides align to TRBD2. The CDR3 totals 19 residues. CDR1 is SGHRS, CDR2 YFSETQ, per germline. With 2 bases clipped from V and 2 bases from J, the junction kept 16 bases outside the gene matches. Written as DNA, the CDR3 is TGCGCCAGCAGCTTCTCAAGGTCGGCGGGAGCCCTCGCCTACAATGAGCAGTTCTTC. Translated: CASSFSRSAGALAYNEQFF.

The rearrangement joins TRBV9 to TRBJ2-7, with D possibly being TRBD2 (6 bases). The CDR3 spans 15 residues. CDR1 is SGDLS, CDR2 YYNGEE, per germline. V was pared by 3 bases and J by 0 bases, with 13 bases between. The CDR3 is CASSDGDGSSYEQYF. DNA of the CDR3: TGTGCCAGCAGCGACGGGGACGGGAGCTCCTACGAGCAGTACTTC.

For the CDR3, the DNA is TGTGCCAGCAGTAAAGGTCTAGCGGGCTACACAGATACGCAGTATTTT. It is translated as CASSKGLAGYTDTQYF. The rearrangement joins TRBV2 to TRBJ2-3; 8 bases align to TRBD2. This CDR3 spans 16 amino acids. In germline, CDR1 is SNHLY, CDR2 FYNNEI. V was pared by 5 bases and J by 2 bases, with 9 bases of the junction left unmatched. The whole variable domain, remainder taken from reference TRBV2 and TRBJ2-3, is EPEVTQTPSHQVTQMGQEVILRCVPISNHLYFYWYRQILGQKVEFLVSFYNNEISEKSEIFDDQFSVERPDGSNFTLKIRSTKLEDSAMYFCASSKGLAGYTDTQYFGPGTRLTVL.

This clone was seen a few times. The V gene is TRBV7-2, the J gene TRBJ1-2, with D possibly TRBD1 on 6 matching bases. V gave up 5 bases and J gave up 2 bases, with 9 bases separating them. CDR1 is SGHTA, CDR2 FQGNSA, per germline. The length of the CDR3 is 13 residues. As DNA, the CDR3 is TGTGCCAGCAGCCCCGGACAGAACTATGGCTACACCTTC. Its protein product is CASSPGQNYGYTF.

The V gene is TRBV4-2, the J gene TRBJ2-2; TRBD1 matches at 10 bases. Trimming removed 4 bases from V and 6 bases from J; junction bases left unmatched: 5. CDR1 LGHNA and CDR2 YNFKEQ come from the germline V gene. The CDR3 length is 15 residues. As DNA, the CDR3 is TGTGCCAGCAGCCTTGGACAGGGGGTCCCCGGGGAGCTGTTTTTT. Protein product: CASSLGQGVPGELFF.